This T cell receptor beta chain was obtained from a study of OX40 agonist ivuxolimab in advanced cancers. Measured with immunoSEQ multiplex PCR; TCRdb has only the in-frame clones, and not every one. The sample records some 10,000 clones, around 78% being singletons. In its sample, this clone was seen once. CDR1 and CDR2 from the germline V gene are SEHNR and FQNEAQ (reference sequence). This CDR3 has 12 residues. V was clipped by 4 bases and J by 2 bases, with 6 bases between them. This specimen was CD4+ or CD8+ T cells sorted from blood, taken in a trial of the OX40 agonist ivuxolimab. J is TRBJ2-7 and V is TRBV7-9, with D hard to call. The sequence came from an adult with an advanced solid tumor such as melanoma, head and neck, liver or kidney cancer. This CDR3 reads CASSYRAYEQYF. The CDR3 DNA is TGTGCCAGCAGCTATAGGGCCTACGAGCAGTACTTC.